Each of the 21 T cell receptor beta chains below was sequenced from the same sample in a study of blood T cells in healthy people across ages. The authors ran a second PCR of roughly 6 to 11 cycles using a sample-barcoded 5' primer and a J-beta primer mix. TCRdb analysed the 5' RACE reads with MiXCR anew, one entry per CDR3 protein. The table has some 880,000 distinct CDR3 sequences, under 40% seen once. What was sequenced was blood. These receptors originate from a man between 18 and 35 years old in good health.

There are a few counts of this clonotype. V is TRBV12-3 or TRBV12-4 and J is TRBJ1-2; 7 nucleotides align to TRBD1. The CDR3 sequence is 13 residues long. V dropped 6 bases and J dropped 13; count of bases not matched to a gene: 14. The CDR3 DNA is TGTGCCAGCAGCCCGACAGGGACCCGAGGGCCCACCTTC. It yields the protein CASSPTGTRGPTF.

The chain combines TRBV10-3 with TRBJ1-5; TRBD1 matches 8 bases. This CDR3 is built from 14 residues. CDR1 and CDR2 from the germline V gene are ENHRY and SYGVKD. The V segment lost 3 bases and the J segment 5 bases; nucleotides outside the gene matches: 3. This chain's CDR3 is CAISEGTGYQPQHF. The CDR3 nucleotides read TGTGCCATCAGTGAAGGGACAGGATATCAGCCCCAGCATTTT.

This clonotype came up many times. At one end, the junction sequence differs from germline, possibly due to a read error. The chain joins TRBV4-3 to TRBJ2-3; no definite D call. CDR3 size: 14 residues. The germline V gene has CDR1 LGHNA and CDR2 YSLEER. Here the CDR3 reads CASSQIGRTDTQYF. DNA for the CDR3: TGCGCCAGCAGCCAGATAGGCCGCACGGATACGCAGTATTTT.

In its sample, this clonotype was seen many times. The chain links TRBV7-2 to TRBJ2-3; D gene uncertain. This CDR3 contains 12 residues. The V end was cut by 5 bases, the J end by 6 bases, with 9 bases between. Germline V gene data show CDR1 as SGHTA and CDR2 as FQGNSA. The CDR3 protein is CASSPYSDTQYF. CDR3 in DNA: TGTGCCAGCAGCCCTTACTCCGATACGCAGTATTTT. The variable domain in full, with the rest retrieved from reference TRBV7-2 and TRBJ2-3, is GAGVSQSPSNKVTEKGKDVELRCDPISGHTALYWYRQSLGQGLEFLIYFQGNSAPDKSGLPSDRFSAERTGGSVSTLTIQRTQQEDSAVYLCASSPYSDTQYFGPGTRLTVL.

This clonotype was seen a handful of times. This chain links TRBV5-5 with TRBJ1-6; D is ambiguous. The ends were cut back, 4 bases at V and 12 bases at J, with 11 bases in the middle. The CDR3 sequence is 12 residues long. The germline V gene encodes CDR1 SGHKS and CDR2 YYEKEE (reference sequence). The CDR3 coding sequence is TGTGCCAGCAGCCTATCCACCTTACCCCTCCACTTT. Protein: CASSLSTLPLHF.

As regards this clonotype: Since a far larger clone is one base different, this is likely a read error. CDR3 in DNA: TGTGCCAGCAGCTCGGGACAGGGTTACGTGCAGTACTTC. Amino acids: CASSSGQGYVQYF. V and J are TRBV7-2 and TRBJ2-7, with 9 nucleotides matching TRBD1. The CDR3 has 13 amino acids. The V gene's germline CDR1 is SGHTA and CDR2 FQGNSA.

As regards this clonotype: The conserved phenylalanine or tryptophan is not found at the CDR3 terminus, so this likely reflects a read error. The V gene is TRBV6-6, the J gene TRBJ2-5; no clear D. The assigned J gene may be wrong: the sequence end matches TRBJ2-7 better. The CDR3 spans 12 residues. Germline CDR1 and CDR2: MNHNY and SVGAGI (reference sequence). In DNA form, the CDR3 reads TGTGCCAGCAGTTACGGGTCCGGCGAGCAGTACTTG. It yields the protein CASSYGSGEQYL.

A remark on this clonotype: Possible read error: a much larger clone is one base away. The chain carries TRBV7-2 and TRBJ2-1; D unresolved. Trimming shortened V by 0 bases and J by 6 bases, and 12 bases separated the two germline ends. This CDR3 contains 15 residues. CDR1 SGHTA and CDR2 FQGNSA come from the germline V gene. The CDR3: CASSLAGRIGNEQFF. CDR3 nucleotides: TGTGCCAGCAGCTTAGCCGGACGGATCGGCAATGAGCAGTTCTTC.

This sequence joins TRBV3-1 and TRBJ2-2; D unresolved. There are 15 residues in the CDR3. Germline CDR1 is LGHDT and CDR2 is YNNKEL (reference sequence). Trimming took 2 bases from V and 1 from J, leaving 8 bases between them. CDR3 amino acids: CASSQNPGNTGELFF. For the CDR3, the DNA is TGTGCCAGCAGCCAAAACCCGGGGAACACCGGGGAGCTGTTTTTT. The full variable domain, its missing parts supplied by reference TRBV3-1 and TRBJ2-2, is DTAVSQTPKYLVTQMGNDKSIKCEQNLGHDTMYWYKQDSKKFLKIMFSYNNKELIINETVPNRFSPKSPDKAHLNLHINSLELGDSAVYFCASSQNPGNTGELFFGEGSRLTVL.

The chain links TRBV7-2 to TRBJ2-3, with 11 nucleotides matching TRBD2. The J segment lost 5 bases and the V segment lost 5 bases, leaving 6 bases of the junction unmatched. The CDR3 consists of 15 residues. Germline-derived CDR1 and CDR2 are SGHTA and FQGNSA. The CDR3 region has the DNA TGTGCCAGCAGCACGACTAGCGGGGCGGAAGATACGCAGTATTTT. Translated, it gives CASSTTSGAEDTQYF.

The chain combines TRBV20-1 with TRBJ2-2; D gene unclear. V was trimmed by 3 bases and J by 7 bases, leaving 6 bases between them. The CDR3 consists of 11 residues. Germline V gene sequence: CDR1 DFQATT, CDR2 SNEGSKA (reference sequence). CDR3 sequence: CSASPGGELFF. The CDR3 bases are TGCAGTGCTAGCCCGGGCGGGGAGCTGTTTTTT.

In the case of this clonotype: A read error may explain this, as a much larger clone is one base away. The CDR3 is CASSLHGVKAEQFF. The CDR3 DNA reads TGTGCCAGCAGCTTACACGGGGTTAAGGCCGAGCAGTTCTTC. V is TRBV7-9 and J is TRBJ2-1; a possible D gene is TRBD2 (5 bases). This CDR3 comprises 14 residues. V shed 2 bases and J shed 10 bases, with 15 bases lying between them. Germline V lookup: CDR1 SEHNR, CDR2 FQNEAQ (reference sequence).

This chain's CDR3 is CASSPSTREETQYF. Here the CDR3 DNA reads TGTGCCAGCTCACCATCTACCAGGGAAGAGACCCAGTACTTC. V and J are TRBV18 and TRBJ2-5; possibly TRBD1 for D (5 bases). V was trimmed by 2 bases and J by 3 bases, leaving 10 bases between them. This CDR3 has 14 amino acids. CDR1 and CDR2 (germline): KGHSH, LQKENI.

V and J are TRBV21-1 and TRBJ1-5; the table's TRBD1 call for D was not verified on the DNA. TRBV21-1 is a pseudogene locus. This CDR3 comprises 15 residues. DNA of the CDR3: TGTGCCAGCGGTTACAGGGCATGGATAGATCAGCCCCAGCATTTT. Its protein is CASGYRAWIDQPQHF.

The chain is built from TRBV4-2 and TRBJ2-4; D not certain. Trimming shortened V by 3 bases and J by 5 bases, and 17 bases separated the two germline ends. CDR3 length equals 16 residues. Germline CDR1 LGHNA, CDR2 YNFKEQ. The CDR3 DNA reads TGTGCCAGCAGCCACGCGCGAAGGGTAGTCGAAAACATTCAGTACTTC. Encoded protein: CASSHARRVVENIQYF.

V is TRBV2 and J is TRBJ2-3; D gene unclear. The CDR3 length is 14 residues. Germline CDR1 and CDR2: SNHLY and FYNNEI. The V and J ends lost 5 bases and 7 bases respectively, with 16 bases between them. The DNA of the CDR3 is TGTGCCAGCAGTTCAGGCACCGGACGGAATACGCAGTATTTT. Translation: CASSSGTGRNTQYF.

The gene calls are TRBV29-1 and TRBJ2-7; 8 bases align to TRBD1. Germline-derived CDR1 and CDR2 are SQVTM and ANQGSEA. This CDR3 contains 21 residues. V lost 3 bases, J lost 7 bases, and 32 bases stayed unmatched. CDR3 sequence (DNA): TGCAGCGTTGACCTAGGGCCCCACCCTACCCGGGACAGGCAAAGGTTCGATGAGCAGTACTTC. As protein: CSVDLGPHPTRDRQRFDEQYF.

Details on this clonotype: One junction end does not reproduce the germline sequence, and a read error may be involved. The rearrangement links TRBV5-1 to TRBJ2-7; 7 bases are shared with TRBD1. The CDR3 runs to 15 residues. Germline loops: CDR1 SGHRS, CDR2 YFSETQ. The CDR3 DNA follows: TGCGTCAGCTCCTCAGGGGGACAGAGCTCCTACGAGCAGTACTTC. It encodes CVSSSGGQSSYEQYF.

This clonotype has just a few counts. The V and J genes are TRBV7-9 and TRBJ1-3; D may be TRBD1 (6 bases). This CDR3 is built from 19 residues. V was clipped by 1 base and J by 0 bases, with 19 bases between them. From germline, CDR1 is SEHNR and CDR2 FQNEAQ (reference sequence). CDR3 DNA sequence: TGTGCCAGCAGCTTAGGCGCGTTCGGGCAGGGGAACTCTGGAAACACCATATATTTT. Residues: CASSLGAFGQGNSGNTIYF.

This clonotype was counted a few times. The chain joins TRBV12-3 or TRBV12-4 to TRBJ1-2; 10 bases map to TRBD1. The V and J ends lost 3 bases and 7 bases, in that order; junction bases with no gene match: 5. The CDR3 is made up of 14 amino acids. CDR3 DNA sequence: TGTGCCAGCAGTTTTAGGGGACAGGGGACTGGCTACACCTTC. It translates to CASSFRGQGTGYTF.

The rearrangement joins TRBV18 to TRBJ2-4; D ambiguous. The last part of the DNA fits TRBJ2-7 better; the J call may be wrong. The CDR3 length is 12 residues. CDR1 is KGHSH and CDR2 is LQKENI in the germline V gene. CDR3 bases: TGTGCCAGCTCACCGTTCCCGTACGAGCAGTACTTC. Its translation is CASSPFPYEQYF.